The following is a TCR beta chain sequence with its context. The antigen remains unidentified. This sample was taken from a study of PD-1 blockade in classical Hodgkin lymphoma. Study-wide results and limits: Relapsed/refractory patients reportedly had lower baseline diversity than newly diagnosed patients. Patients newly diagnosed and complete responders had comparable baseline diversity.

TCRdb's table, derived via immunoSEQ multiplex PCR, lists solely in-frame clones and lacks some. The sample shows 26,000 or so clones, approximately 80% of them seen only once. Exposure to brentuximab vedotin varied, and each patient had relapsed following autologous stem cell transplantation. Researchers used magnetic negative selection to pull out pure CD4+ T cells from thawed PBMCs. This TCR derives from a human donor with classical Hodgkin lymphoma. Source: CD4+ T cells from blood, taken at baseline.

In DNA, the CDR3 is TGTGCCAGCAGCCTACAGGGCTGGAAAGAGACCCAGTACTTC. Encoded protein: CASSLQGWKETQYF. This chain joins TRBV28 and TRBJ2-5, with D perhaps TRBD1 (6 bases). The CDR3 covers 14 residues. Germline assignment: CDR1 MDHEN and CDR2 SYDVKM. V was pared by 6 bases and J by 3 bases, with 14 bases between.